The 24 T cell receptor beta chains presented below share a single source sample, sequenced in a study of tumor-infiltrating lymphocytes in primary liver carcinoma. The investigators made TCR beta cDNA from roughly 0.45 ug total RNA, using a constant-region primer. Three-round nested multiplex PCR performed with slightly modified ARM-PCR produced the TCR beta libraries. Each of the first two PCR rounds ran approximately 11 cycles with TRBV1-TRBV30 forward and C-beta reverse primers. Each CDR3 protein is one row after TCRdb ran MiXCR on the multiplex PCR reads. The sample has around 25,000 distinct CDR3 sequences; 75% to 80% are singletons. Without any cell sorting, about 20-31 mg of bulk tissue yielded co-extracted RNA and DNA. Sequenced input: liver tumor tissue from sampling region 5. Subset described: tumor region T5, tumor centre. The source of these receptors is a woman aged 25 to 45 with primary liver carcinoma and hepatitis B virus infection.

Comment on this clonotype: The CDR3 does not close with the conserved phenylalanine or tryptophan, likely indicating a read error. CDR3 region: CTSSSLSPSGFTDTQYY. DNA for the CDR3: TGTACCAGCAGCTCCCTTAGCCCTAGCGGGTTCACAGATACGCAGTATTAT. The chain combines TRBV7-9 with TRBJ2-3, with TRBD2 matching over 8 bases. Germline CDR1 is SEHNR and CDR2 is FQNEAQ (reference sequence). CDR3 length: 17 amino acids.

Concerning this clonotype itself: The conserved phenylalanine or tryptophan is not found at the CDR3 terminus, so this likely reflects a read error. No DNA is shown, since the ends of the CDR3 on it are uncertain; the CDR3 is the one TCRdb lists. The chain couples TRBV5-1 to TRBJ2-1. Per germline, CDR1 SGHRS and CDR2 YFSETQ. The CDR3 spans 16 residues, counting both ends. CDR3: CASSPLGISSYNEQIL.

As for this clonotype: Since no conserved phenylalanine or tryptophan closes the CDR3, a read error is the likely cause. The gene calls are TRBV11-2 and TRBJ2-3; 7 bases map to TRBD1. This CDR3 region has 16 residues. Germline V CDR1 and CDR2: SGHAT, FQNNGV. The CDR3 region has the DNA TGTGCCAGCAGGCGGACGCGACAGGGAAGGGGAGATACTCAGTATTCT. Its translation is CASRRTRQGRGDTQYS.

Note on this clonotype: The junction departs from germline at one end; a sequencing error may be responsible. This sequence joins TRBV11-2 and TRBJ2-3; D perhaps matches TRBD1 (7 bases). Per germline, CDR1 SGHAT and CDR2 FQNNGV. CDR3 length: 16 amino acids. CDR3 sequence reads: CAGSRTRQGRGGTQYF. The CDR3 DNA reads TGTGCCGGCAGCCGGACACGACAGGGAAGGGGAGGTACGCAGTATTTT.

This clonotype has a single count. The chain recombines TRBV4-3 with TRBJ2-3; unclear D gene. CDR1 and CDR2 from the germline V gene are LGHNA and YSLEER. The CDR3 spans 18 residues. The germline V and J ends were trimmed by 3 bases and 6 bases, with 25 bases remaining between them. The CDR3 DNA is TGCGCCAGCAGCCAGTCAGACTGGCTGGGTGATCCCTATGATACGCAGTATTTT. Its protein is CASSQSDWLGDPYDTQYF.

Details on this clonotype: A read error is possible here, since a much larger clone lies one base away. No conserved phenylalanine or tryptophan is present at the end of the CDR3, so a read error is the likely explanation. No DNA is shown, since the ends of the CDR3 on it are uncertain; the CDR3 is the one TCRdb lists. Here the CDR3 reads CASSYSYGGTDTQCY. The gene calls are TRBV6-5 and TRBJ2-3. The germline V gene has CDR1 MNHEY and CDR2 SVGAGI. The CDR3 length is 15 residues, termini included.

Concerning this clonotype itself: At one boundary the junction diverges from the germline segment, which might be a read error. For the CDR3, the DNA is TGTGCCAGCATCTCGACACGTAGCCGGAGGTCCGGGGAGCCGTTTTTT. It translates to CASISTRSRRSGEPFF. The rearrangement joins TRBV11-2 to TRBJ2-2, with a tentative D call TRBD2 (5 bases). The CDR3 is 16 amino acids. Germline loops: CDR1 SGHAT, CDR2 FQNNGV. The whole variable domain, filled in from reference TRBV11-2 and TRBJ2-2, reads EAGVAQSPRYKIIEKRQSVAFWCNPISGHATLYWYQQILGQGPKLLIQFQNNGVVDDSQLPKDRFSAERLKGVDSTLKIQPAKLEDSAVYLCASISTRSRRSGEPFFGEGSRLTVL.

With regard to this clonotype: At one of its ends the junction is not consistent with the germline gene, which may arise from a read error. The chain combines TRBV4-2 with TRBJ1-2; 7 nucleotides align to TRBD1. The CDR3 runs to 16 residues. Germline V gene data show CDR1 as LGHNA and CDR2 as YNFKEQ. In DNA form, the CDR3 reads TGTGCAAGCAACCAAGATCGAGAGGGGGCCGGCTATGGCTACACCTTC. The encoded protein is CASNQDREGAGYGYTF.

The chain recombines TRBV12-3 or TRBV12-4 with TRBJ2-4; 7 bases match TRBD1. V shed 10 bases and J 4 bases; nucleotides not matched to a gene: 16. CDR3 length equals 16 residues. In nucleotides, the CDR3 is TGTGCCAACTGTGACAGGGTAGATGGTATTAAAAACATTCAGTACTTC. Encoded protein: CANCDRVDGIKNIQYF.

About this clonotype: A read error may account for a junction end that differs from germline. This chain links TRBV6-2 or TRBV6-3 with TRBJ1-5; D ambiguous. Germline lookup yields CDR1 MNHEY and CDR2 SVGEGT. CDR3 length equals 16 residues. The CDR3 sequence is CTSSYSAWIVNQPQHF. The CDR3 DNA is TGTACCAGCAGTTACTCGGCGTGGATAGTGAATCAGCCCCAGCATTTT.

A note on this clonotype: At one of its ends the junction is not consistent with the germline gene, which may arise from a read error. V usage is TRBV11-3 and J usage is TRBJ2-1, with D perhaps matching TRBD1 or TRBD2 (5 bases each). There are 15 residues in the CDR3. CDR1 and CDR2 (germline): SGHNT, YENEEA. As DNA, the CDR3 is TGTACCATCAGCTTCGGGGCCCGCTCCTGCAATGAGCAGTTCTTC. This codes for CTISFGARSCNEQFF.

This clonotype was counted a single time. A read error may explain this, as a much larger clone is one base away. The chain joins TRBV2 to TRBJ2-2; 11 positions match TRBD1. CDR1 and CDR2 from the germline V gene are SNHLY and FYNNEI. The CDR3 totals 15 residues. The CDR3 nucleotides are TGTGCCAGCAGTGTGCGGGACAGGGGGGCCGGGAAGCTGTTTTTT. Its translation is CASSVRDRGAGKLFF. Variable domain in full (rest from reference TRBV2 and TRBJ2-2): EPEVTQTPSHQVTQMGQEVILRCVPISNHLYFYWYRQILGQKVEFLVSFYNNEISEKSEIFDDQFSVERPDGSNFTLKIRSTKLEDSAMYFCASSVRDRGAGKLFFGEGSRLTVL.

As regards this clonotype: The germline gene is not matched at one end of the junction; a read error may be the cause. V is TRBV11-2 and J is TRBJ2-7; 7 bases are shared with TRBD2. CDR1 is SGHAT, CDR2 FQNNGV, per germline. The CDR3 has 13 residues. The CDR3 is CTSVLSSGYELYF. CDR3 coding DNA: TGTACCAGCGTCCTGTCTAGCGGATACGAGCTATACTTC.

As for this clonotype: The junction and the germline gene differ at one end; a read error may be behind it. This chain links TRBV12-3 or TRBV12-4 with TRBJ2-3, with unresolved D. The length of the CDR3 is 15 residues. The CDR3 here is CASSFPLPSTDTQYF. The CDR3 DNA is TGTGCCAGCAGTTTTCCCCTTCCAAGCACAGATACGCAATATTTT.

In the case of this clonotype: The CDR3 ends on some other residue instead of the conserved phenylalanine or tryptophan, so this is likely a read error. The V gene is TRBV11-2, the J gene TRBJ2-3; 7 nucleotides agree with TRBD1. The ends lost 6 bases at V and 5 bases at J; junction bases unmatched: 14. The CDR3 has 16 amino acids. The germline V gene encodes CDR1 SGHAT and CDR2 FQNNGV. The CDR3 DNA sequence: TGTGCCAGCAGTCAGACGCGACAGGGAAGGGGAGATACGCAGTATTAT. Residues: CASSQTRQGRGDTQYY.

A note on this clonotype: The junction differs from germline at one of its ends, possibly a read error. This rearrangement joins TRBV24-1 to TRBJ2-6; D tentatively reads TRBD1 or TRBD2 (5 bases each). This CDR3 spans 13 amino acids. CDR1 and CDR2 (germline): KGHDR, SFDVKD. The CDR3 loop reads CTTRGDGANVLTF. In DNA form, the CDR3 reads TGTACCACCAGAGGGGACGGGGCCAATGTCCTGACGTTC.

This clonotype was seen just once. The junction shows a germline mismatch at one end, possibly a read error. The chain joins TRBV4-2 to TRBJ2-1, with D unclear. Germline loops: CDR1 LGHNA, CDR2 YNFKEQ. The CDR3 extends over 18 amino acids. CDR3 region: CASSQVMSVRSSYNEQFF. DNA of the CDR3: TGTGCCAGTAGCCAAGTAATGAGTGTCCGAAGCTCCTACAATGAGCAGTTCTTC.

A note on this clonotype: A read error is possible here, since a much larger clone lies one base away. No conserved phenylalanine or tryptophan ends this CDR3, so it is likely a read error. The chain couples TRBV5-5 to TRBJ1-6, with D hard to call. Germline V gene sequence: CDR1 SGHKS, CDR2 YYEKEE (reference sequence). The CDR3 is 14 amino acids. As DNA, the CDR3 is TGTGCCAGCAGCTTGGGCGTCAGTAATTCATCCCTCCACTCT. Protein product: CASSLGVSNSSLHS.

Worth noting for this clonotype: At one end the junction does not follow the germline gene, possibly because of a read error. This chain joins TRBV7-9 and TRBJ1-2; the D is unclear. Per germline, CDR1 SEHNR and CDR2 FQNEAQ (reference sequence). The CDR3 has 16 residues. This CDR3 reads CASSLASRGQTNGHTF. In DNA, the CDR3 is TGCGCCAGCAGCTTAGCGTCCCGAGGCCAGACGAATGGCCACACCTTC.

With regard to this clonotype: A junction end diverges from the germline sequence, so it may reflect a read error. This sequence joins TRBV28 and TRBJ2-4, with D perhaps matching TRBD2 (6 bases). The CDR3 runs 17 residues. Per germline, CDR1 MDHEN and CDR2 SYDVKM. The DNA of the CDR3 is TGTGCCAACAGACCTTTGAAGGGAGGAGTTGCCAAAAGCATTCAATACTTC. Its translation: CANRPLKGGVAKSIQYF.

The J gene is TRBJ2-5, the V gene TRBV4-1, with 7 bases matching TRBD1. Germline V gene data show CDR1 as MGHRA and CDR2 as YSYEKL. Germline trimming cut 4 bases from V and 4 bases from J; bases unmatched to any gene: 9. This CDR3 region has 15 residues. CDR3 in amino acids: CASSPSTGAAETQYF. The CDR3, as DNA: TGCGCCAGCAGCCCGAGTACAGGGGCCGCAGAGACCCAGTACTTC.

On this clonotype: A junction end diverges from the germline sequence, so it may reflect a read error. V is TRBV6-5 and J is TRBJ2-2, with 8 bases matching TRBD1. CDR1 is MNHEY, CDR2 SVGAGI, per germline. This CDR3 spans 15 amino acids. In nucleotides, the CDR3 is TGTGCCAGCAGTCCGCGGACAGGGTTCTCCGTGGAGCTATTTTTT. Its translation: CASSPRTGFSVELFF.

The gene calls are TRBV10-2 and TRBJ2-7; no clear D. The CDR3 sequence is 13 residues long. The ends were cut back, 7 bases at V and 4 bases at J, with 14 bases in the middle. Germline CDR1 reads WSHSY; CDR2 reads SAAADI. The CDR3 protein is CASNRARYYEQYF. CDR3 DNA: TGCGCCAGCAATCGAGCGAGGTATTACGAGCAGTACTTC.

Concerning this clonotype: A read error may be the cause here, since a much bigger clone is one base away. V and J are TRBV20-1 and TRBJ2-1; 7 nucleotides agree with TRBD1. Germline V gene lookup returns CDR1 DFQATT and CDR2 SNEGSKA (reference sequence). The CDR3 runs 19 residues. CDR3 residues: CSVRDRVWVRGGKHNEQFF. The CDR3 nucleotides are TGCAGTGTTAGAGATCGAGTTTGGGTCAGAGGGGGCAAGCACAATGAGCAGTTCTTC.